The 10 T cell receptor beta chains given below trace back to one sample, sequenced in a study of T cell repertoires in cytomegalovirus infection. TCRdb processed the reads anew with MiXCR; each CDR3 protein has one entry. The table includes about 300,000 distinct CDR3 sequences, roughly a tenth detected once. The sample was PBMCs. Receptor source: a human donor in good health (CMV status not recorded). Some clones in this sample may be carry-over from other donors' samples.

This clonotype was seen at least ten times. The gene calls are TRBV9 and TRBJ1-1; weak D call: TRBD1 (6 bases). This CDR3 is 16 amino acids long. Per the germline V gene, CDR1 is SGDLS and CDR2 is YYNGEE. Deletions cut 3 bases from V and 7 bases from J, with 22 bases between. The CDR3: CASSEPTGGAGIEAFF. For the CDR3, the DNA is TGTGCCAGCAGCGAGCCCACGGGGGGGGCCGGAATTGAAGCTTTCTTT. The whole variable domain, remainder taken from reference TRBV9 and TRBJ1-1, is DSGVTQTPKHLITATGQRVTLRCSPRSGDLSVYWYQQSLDQGLQFLIQYYNGEERAKGNILERFSAQQFPDLHSELNLSSLELGDSALYFCASSEPTGGAGIEAFFGQGTRLTVV.

This clonotype was seen many times. V usage is TRBV28 and J usage is TRBJ2-2; TRBD2 matches 11 bases. CDR1 and CDR2 from the germline V gene are MDHEN and SYDVKM. There are 19 residues in the CDR3. V shed 5 bases and J 3 bases; nucleotides not matched to a gene: 14. The CDR3 region is CASSMNLAGGPADTGELFF. The CDR3 nucleotides are TGTGCCAGCAGTATGAATCTAGCGGGGGGCCCGGCGGACACCGGGGAGCTGTTTTTT.

This clonotype was seen many times. This chain joins TRBV5-6 and TRBJ2-7; D ambiguous. Looked up from germline, CDR1 is SGHDT and CDR2 is YYEEEE. V lost 3 bases, J lost 5 bases, and 12 bases lay in between. The CDR3 consists of 13 residues. The CDR3 spells CASSSRAAHEQYV. In nucleotides, the CDR3 is TGTGCCAGCAGCTCACGTGCGGCACACGAGCAGTACGTC.

At least ten counts were recorded for this clonotype. The rearrangement uses TRBV2 and TRBJ2-5, with TRBD1 as a possible D gene (6 bases). CDR3 length equals 16 residues. The V gene lost 4 bases and the J gene lost 3 bases, with 18 bases spanning the gap. Germline CDR1 reads SNHLY; CDR2 reads FYNNEI. The CDR3 loop reads CASSVDRWDTKETQYF. The CDR3, as DNA: TGTGCCAGCAGTGTCGACCGATGGGACACAAAAGAGACCCAGTACTTC.

This clonotype has a count of ten or more. The V gene is TRBV7-9, the J gene TRBJ1-3; no reliable D call. Germline lookup yields CDR1 SEHNR and CDR2 FQNEAQ (reference sequence). The CDR3 has 14 residues. V was shortened by 5 bases and J by 0 bases, with 8 bases between the two germline ends. CDR3: CASSRPRSGNTIYF. CDR3 coding DNA: TGTGCCAGCAGCCGGCCCCGCTCTGGAAACACCATATATTTT.

This clonotype was detected once. This chain links TRBV12-3 or TRBV12-4 with TRBJ1-1, with a weak D call TRBD1 (6 bases). CDR3 size: 14 residues. V lost 0 bases to trimming and J lost 8 bases, with 13 bases between them. The CDR3 protein is CASSLALPQGEAFF. The CDR3 region has the DNA TGTGCCAGCAGTTTAGCCCTTCCCCAGGGGGAAGCTTTCTTT.

This clonotype occurred a few times. V and J are TRBV5-4 and TRBJ1-2, with 7 bases matching TRBD1. The CDR3 totals 14 residues. Germline values: CDR1 SGHNT, CDR2 YYREEE (reference sequence). V gave up 3 bases and J gave up 2 bases; unmatched junction bases: 4. This chain's CDR3 is CASSSSTGNYGYTF. The CDR3 DNA reads TGTGCCAGCAGCTCATCGACAGGGAACTATGGCTACACCTTC.

This clonotype showed up many times. The J gene is TRBJ2-1, the V gene TRBV4-1, with 10 bases that match TRBD2. J gave up 8 bases and V 5 bases, and 9 bases lay outside the gene matches. CDR1 and CDR2 (germline): MGHRA, YSYEKL. The CDR3 has 15 amino acids. This CDR3 reads CASSGLAEVSDEQFF. DNA for the CDR3: TGCGCCAGCAGCGGACTAGCGGAAGTTAGCGATGAGCAGTTCTTC.

Only a few counts were recorded for this clonotype. This rearrangement joins TRBV19 to TRBJ2-1; 9 bases agree with TRBD1. Germline CDR1 and CDR2: LNHDA and SQIVND (reference sequence). V was pared by 6 bases and J by 5 bases, with 5 bases of the junction left unmatched. The CDR3 has 14 amino acids. The CDR3 spells CASRWTGDNNEQFF. CDR3 nucleotides: TGTGCCAGTAGGTGGACAGGGGACAACAATGAGCAGTTCTTC.

This clonotype appeared many times. This chain joins TRBV6-2 or TRBV6-3 and TRBJ2-1; 10 positions match TRBD2. The J segment lost 0 bases and the V segment lost 11 bases, leaving 10 bases of the junction unmatched. The CDR3 covers 16 residues. From germline, CDR1 is MNHEY and CDR2 SVGEGT. The CDR3: CASQAQRGGSYNEQFF. CDR3 coding DNA: TGTGCCTCCCAAGCTCAGCGGGGGGGCTCCTACAATGAGCAGTTCTTC.